The 16 T cell receptor beta chains reported below all come from one sample, sequenced in a study of CD8 T cells in Susac syndrome. Reverse transcription used about 0.45 to 1 ug RNA and random hexamers. From the immunoSEQ multiplex PCR reads, TCRdb called clonotypes with MiXCR, one entry per CDR3 protein. The data contain approximately 230,000 distinct CDR3 sequences, approximately 92% of them singletons. Source material: CD4+ T cells from PBMCs. These receptors all come from a human donor with multiple sclerosis.

In this sample, this clonotype turned up once. In nucleotides, the CDR3 is TGTGCCAGCAGCCAACCCACTAAGGGGGCTGGAAACACCATATATTTT. Protein: CASSQPTKGAGNTIYF. The chain carries TRBV3-1 and TRBJ1-3; tentative D call: TRBD1 (6 bases). The V end was cut by 2 bases, the J end by 2 bases, with 13 bases between. This CDR3 is built from 16 residues. Per the germline V gene, CDR1 is LGHDT and CDR2 is YNNKEL (reference sequence).

The V gene is TRBV29-1, the J gene TRBJ1-2; a possible D gene is TRBD1 (6 bases). Germline V gives CDR1 SQVTM, CDR2 ANQGSEA. Trimming stripped 3 bases from V and 0 bases from J, with 8 bases between. There are 13 residues in the CDR3. Here the CDR3 DNA reads TGCAGCGTTGAGGACAGACCTAACTATGGCTACACCTTC. Its translation: CSVEDRPNYGYTF.

The chain employs TRBV6-6 and TRBJ2-7; a weak D match, TRBD1 (5 bases). The germline gives CDR1 MNHNY, CDR2 SVGAGI (reference sequence). V was trimmed by 6 bases and J by 6 bases, leaving 18 bases between them. The CDR3 extends over 14 amino acids. CDR3 sequence (DNA): TGTGCCAGCAGCCTCAGCAACAGGATGGGCGAGCAGTACTTC. Protein sequence: CASSLSNRMGEQYF.

The CDR3 DNA sequence: TGTGCCAGCAGCCAAGATTGGGGGGGTGGTGAAAAACTGTTTTTT. Protein sequence: CASSQDWGGGEKLFF. The V call is TRBV4-2, the J call TRBJ1-4, with D tentatively TRBD1 (5 bases). Germline-derived CDR1 and CDR2 are LGHNA and YNFKEQ. The CDR3 runs to 15 residues. V shed 0 bases and J shed 7 bases, with 12 bases lying between them.

The chain employs TRBV6-5 and TRBJ1-5; TRBD1 is a possible D gene (5 bases). Germline V gene lookup returns CDR1 MNHEY and CDR2 SVGAGI. CDR3 length equals 16 residues. Trimming cost V 2 bases and J 3 bases, with 14 bases left between them. The CDR3 DNA reads TGTGCCAGCAGTTACCTCGGGAGGGGACTCAATCAGCCCCAGCATTTT. The encoded protein is CASSYLGRGLNQPQHF.

The V gene is TRBV3-1, the J gene TRBJ1-1; weak D call: TRBD1 (5 bases). The CDR3 is 14 amino acids. Germline V gene sequence: CDR1 LGHDT, CDR2 YNNKEL (reference sequence). V lost 0 bases, J lost 6 bases, and 11 bases lay in between. The CDR3 DNA is TGTGCCAGCAGCCAAGACGGGGCATGGGCTGAAGCTTTCTTT. Translation: CASSQDGAWAEAFF.

The chain joins TRBV29-1 to TRBJ2-2; D might be TRBD2 (6 bases). The V gene's germline CDR1 is SQVTM and CDR2 ANQGSEA. Deletions cut 7 bases from V and 0 bases from J, with 18 bases between. The CDR3 is made up of 16 amino acids. In DNA, the CDR3 is TGCAGCGCGCTCCCTACTAGCTTAGCGAACACCGGGGAGCTGTTTTTT. Its translation is CSALPTSLANTGELFF.

The rearrangement links TRBV10-3 to TRBJ1-1; 8 nucleotides match TRBD1. Germline V gene sequence: CDR1 ENHRY, CDR2 SYGVKD. The length of the CDR3 is 14 residues. Unmatched junction bases numbered 5, after V lost 6 bases and J lost 2 bases. The CDR3 nucleotides read TGTGCCATCAGCGCAGGGGGCATAAACACTGAAGCTTTCTTT. Its translation: CAISAGGINTEAFF.

The chain is built from TRBV28 and TRBJ1-6, with 8 bases identical to TRBD1. After removal of 7 bases from V and 10 bases from J, the junction contained 12 bases not matched to a gene. Germline V gene data show CDR1 as MDHEN and CDR2 as SYDVKM. The CDR3 has 15 amino acids. The CDR3: CASTDPGTGRSPLHF. The CDR3 coding sequence is TGTGCCAGCACAGACCCCGGGACAGGAAGATCACCCCTCCACTTT. The whole variable domain, remainder taken from reference TRBV28 and TRBJ1-6, is DVKVTQSSRYLVKRTGEKVFLECVQDMDHENMFWYRQDPGLGLRLIYFSYDVKMKEKGDIPEGYSVSREKKERFSLILESASTNQTSMYLCASTDPGTGRSPLHFGNGTRLTVT.

This clonotype was seen only once. The chain uses TRBV18 and TRBJ2-7; D unclear. The CDR3 is 12 amino acids. CDR1 and CDR2 (germline): KGHSH, LQKENI. V lost 1 base, J lost 7 bases, and 8 bases lay in between. The DNA for the CDR3 is TGTGCCAGCTCACCACAGGTGGGGGAGCAGTACGTC. This encodes CASSPQVGEQYV.

The chain joins TRBV5-6 to TRBJ2-5; D gene unclear. The CDR3 covers 12 residues. The V gene lost 2 bases and the J gene lost 5 bases, with 7 bases spanning the gap. The germline CDR1 and CDR2 sequences are SGHDT and YYEEEE. DNA for the CDR3: TGTGCCAGCAGCTTCCCCACGGAGACCCAGTACTTC. The encoded protein is CASSFPTETQYF.

The V gene is TRBV7-9, the J gene TRBJ2-2; no reliable D call. V lost 7 bases and J lost 1, with 13 bases in between. This CDR3 comprises 15 residues. Germline assignment: CDR1 SEHNR and CDR2 FQNEAQ (reference sequence). In DNA, the CDR3 is TGTGCCAGCACCCAATCCTTCCAGAACACCGGGGAGCTGTTTTTT. Translating gives CASTQSFQNTGELFF.

V usage is TRBV6-6 and J usage is TRBJ2-5; no firm D call. V was shortened by 1 base and J by 5 bases, with 5 bases between the two germline ends. Germline V CDR1 and CDR2: MNHNY, SVGAGI (reference sequence). The CDR3 loop spans 12 amino acids. In DNA, the CDR3 is TGTGCCAGCAGTTACTTCAGGGAGACCCAGTACTTC. It yields the protein CASSYFRETQYF.

The CDR3 loop reads CASGWGPQETQYF. The CDR3 region has the DNA TGTGCCAGCGGGTGGGGCCCCCAAGAGACCCAGTACTTC. V usage is TRBV3-1 and J usage is TRBJ2-5; D is perhaps TRBD1 (5 bases). Trimming pared 8 bases from V and 1 base from J, leaving 11 bases between. Per germline, CDR1 LGHDT and CDR2 YNNKEL (reference sequence). The CDR3 extends over 13 amino acids.

Here the CDR3 reads CASSLNPGQPDIQYF. The CDR3 region has the DNA TGTGCCAGCAGTCTTAACCCGGGACAGCCAGACATTCAGTACTTC. The rearrangement joins TRBV9 to TRBJ2-4; 7 bases match TRBD1. Germline CDR1 reads SGDLS; CDR2 reads YYNGEE. The CDR3 loop spans 15 amino acids. Trimming removed 5 bases from V and 8 bases from J; junction bases left unmatched: 13.

The genes are TRBV18 and TRBJ2-1; 13 bases are shared with TRBD2. The germline V gene encodes CDR1 KGHSH and CDR2 LQKENI. This CDR3 is 17 amino acids long. Unmatched junction bases numbered 10, after V lost 5 bases and J lost 6 bases. The CDR3 region has the DNA TGTGCCAGCTCAACGACCGGGACTAGCGGGATCAGCAATGAGCAGTTCTTC. Its translation: CASSTTGTSGISNEQFF. The complete variable domain, with remaining parts taken from reference TRBV18 and TRBJ2-1, reads NAGVMQNPRHLVRRRGQEARLRCSPMKGHSHVYWYRQLPEEGLKFMVYLQKENIIDESGMPKERFSAEFPKEGPSILRIQQVVRGDSAAYFCASSTTGTSGISNEQFFGPGTRLTVL.